This TCR beta chain was documented in a study of blood T cells in healthy people across ages. A few counts support this clonotype. Its specificity is not known. Notes on the study in general: In the absence of known donor CMV status, changes in expanded clonotypes were possibly confounded.

A second PCR of about 7 to 12 cycles used a sample-barcoded 5' primer and a J-beta primer mix. A 12-random-nucleotide template-switch adaptor tagged each cDNA molecule. A single record per CDR3 protein comes from TCRdb applying MiXCR to the 5' RACE reads. The sample carries just over 1 million distinct CDR3 sequences, around 43% recorded once. This sequence originates from a woman aged 55-69 years in good health. The sample was blood.

CDR3 region: CASSQDGARAMRTRREDTQYF. CDR3 nucleotides: TGTGCCAGCAGCCAAGATGGGGCCCGGGCGATGAGGACCCGTCGGGAGGATACGCAGTATTTT. V gene TRBV3-1 combines with J gene TRBJ2-3; D is perhaps TRBD2 (6 bases). Trimming removed 0 bases from V and 6 bases from J, with 31 bases in between. This CDR3 has 21 residues. Per the germline V gene, CDR1 is LGHDT and CDR2 is YNNKEL (reference sequence).